This T cell receptor beta chain was identified in a study of shared clonotypes between healthy human individuals. Whole-study findings and limits: Investigators expected sequencing depth to affect clonotype sharing among donors. Exclusively blood specimens were collected; tissue repertoires likely differ. In contrast to clonotypes shared by all four donors, non-shared clonotypes had lower generation probabilities.

Germline CDR1 MNHEY, CDR2 SVGAGI. CDR3 length: 15 residues. V gave up 6 bases and J gave up 3 bases; unmatched junction bases: 5. Assay execution proceeded at the deep level. This table comes from immunoSEQ multiplex PCR, and its TCRdb copy is limited to in-frame clones, with some not included. Here the sample spans around 1,900,000 clones, around 95% being singletons. The naive CD8 population came from CD45RO-negative cells selected for CCR7, without terminally differentiated effector memory CD45RA+ cells. About this clone itself: Antigen: not known.

V is TRBV6-5 and J is TRBJ2-1; 10 nucleotides match TRBD2. Sequencing used naive CD8+ T cells from PBMCs. The source of this sequence is a man aged 18 to 29 in good health. Some clones in this sample may be carry-over from other donors' samples. The CDR3 DNA sequence: TGTGCCAGCAGGCGGACTAGCGGAAACTACAATGAGCAGTTCTTC. The encoded protein is CASRRTSGNYNEQFF.